This is a list of T cell receptor beta chains from one sample in a study of breast tumors, draining lymph nodes, adjacent tissues. TCRdb re-analysed the multiplex PCR reads in MiXCR, keeping a single row per CDR3 protein. The sample comprises under 300,000 distinct CDR3 sequences, under 40% of which are singletons, and 3% to 4% rests with the top ten. Input material: axillary lymph node tissue. These receptors originate from a female donor with breast cancer. Some clones in this sample may be carry-over from other donors' samples. The CDR3 runs from the conserved cysteine through the conserved F or W. A D gene is named only where the DNA matches it firmly. Expanded clones are given a class, and other clones once, few, many or no size at all.

j_call: TRBJ2-7
v_call: TRBV9
d_call: TRBD1
clone_size: many
cdr3_nt: TGTGCCAGCAGCGTAGCTGGGACAGGGGACGAGCAGTACTTC
cdr3_aa: CASSVAGTGDEQYF

j_call: TRBJ1-2
v_call: TRBV4-2
d_call: -
clone_size: many
cdr3_nt: TGTGCCAGCAGCCAAGACAGCTATGGCTACACCTTC
cdr3_aa: CASSQDSYGYTF

j_call: TRBJ1-4
v_call: TRBV20-1
d_call: TRBD1
clone_size: many
cdr3_nt: TGCAGTGCTAGTTCGACAGGGGGCGATGAAAAACTGTTTTTT
cdr3_aa: CSASSTGGDEKLFF

j_call: TRBJ2-2
v_call: TRBV24-1
d_call: -
clone_size: many
cdr3_nt: TGTGCCACCAGAGGGTTAGCGAACACCGGGGAGCTGTTTTTT
cdr3_aa: CATRGLANTGELFF

j_call: TRBJ2-7
v_call: TRBV6-6
d_call: TRBD1
clone_size: many
cdr3_nt: TGTGCCAGCAGTTCGATCCGGACAGGGAAGTACTTC
cdr3_aa: CASSSIRTGKYF

j_call: TRBJ1-1
v_call: TRBV19
d_call: -
clone_size: once
cdr3_nt: TGTGCCGGTACCCCCAGGAGGGGCACTGAAGCTTTCTTT
cdr3_aa: CAGTPRRGTEAFF

j_call: TRBJ2-3
v_call: TRBV6-1
d_call: -
clone_size: many
cdr3_nt: TGTGCCAGCAGTGAAGGGGTTATAGGGGCTCGGACAGATACGCAGTATTTT
cdr3_aa: CASSEGVIGARTDTQYF

j_call: TRBJ1-5
v_call: TRBV5-1
d_call: TRBD1
clone_size: many
cdr3_nt: TGCGCCAGCAGCACGGGACAGGCAAATCAGCCCCAGCATTTT
cdr3_aa: CASSTGQANQPQHF

j_call: TRBJ1-2
v_call: TRBV2
d_call: -
clone_size: -
cdr3_nt: TGTGCCAGCAGGGGGCCCCCAGCATATGGCTACACCTTC
cdr3_aa: CASRGPPAYGYTF

j_call: TRBJ2-7
v_call: TRBV29-1
d_call: TRBD2
clone_size: -
cdr3_nt: TGCAGCAGTTACGTCCTGGGGGGGGGTTCCCACGAGCAGTACTTC
cdr3_aa: CSSYVLGGGSHEQYF

j_call: TRBJ2-5
v_call: TRBV6-6
d_call: TRBD2
clone_size: many
cdr3_nt: TGTGCCAGCAGGACTAGCGGGGGCCAAGAGACCCAGTACTTC
cdr3_aa: CASRTSGGQETQYF

j_call: TRBJ2-1
v_call: TRBV4-3
d_call: -
clone_size: many
cdr3_nt: TGCGCCAGCAGCCAAGAGGGCTCAGGGGCGGTTGAGCAGTTCTTC
cdr3_aa: CASSQEGSGAVEQFF

j_call: TRBJ1-5
v_call: TRBV10-3
d_call: -
clone_size: many
cdr3_nt: TGTGCCATCAGTGGACAGTTTAGCAATCAGCCCCAGCATTTT
cdr3_aa: CAISGQFSNQPQHF

j_call: TRBJ2-5
v_call: TRBV4-2
d_call: TRBD2
clone_size: -
cdr3_nt: TGTGCCAGCAGCCCCGGGGGTAGCGGGAAGGAGACCCAGTACTTC
cdr3_aa: CASSPGGSGKETQYF

j_call: TRBJ1-6
v_call: TRBV29-1
d_call: -
clone_size: -
cdr3_nt: TGCAGCCAAGACAGAGATAATTCACCCCTCCACTTT
cdr3_aa: CSQDRDNSPLHF

j_call: TRBJ1-2
v_call: TRBV4-3
d_call: -
clone_size: many
cdr3_nt: TGCGCCAGCAGCCAATACGAGAACTATGGCTACACCTTC
cdr3_aa: CASSQYENYGYTF

j_call: TRBJ2-7
v_call: TRBV7-2
d_call: TRBD2
clone_size: -
cdr3_nt: TGTGCCAGCAGCCGGACTAGCGGCAGAAGCGAGCAGTACTTC
cdr3_aa: CASSRTSGRSEQYF

j_call: TRBJ2-7
v_call: TRBV27
d_call: -
clone_size: -
cdr3_nt: TGTGCCAGCAGTTTGACTGGCGCTCTAATCACCTACGAGCAGTACTTC
cdr3_aa: CASSLTGALITYEQYF

j_call: TRBJ1-4
v_call: TRBV19
d_call: -
clone_size: many
cdr3_nt: TGTGCCAGTAGTATCAGGAACCGGCATGAAAAACTGTTTTTT
cdr3_aa: CASSIRNRHEKLFF

j_call: TRBJ1-2
v_call: TRBV20-1
d_call: -
clone_size: many
cdr3_nt: TGCAGTGCTAGTACAGGGAGGTCCCATGGCTACACCTTC
cdr3_aa: CSASTGRSHGYTF

j_call: TRBJ1-5
v_call: TRBV3-2
d_call: -
clone_size: few
cdr3_nt: TGTGCCAGCCCACCGGGACAGGGCTGCTATAGCAATCAGCCCCAGCATTTT
cdr3_aa: CASPPGQGCYSNQPQHF

j_call: TRBJ2-3
v_call: TRBV6-6
d_call: -
clone_size: few
cdr3_nt: TGTGCCAGCAGTCACTCTAGCTCCGGAGATACGCAGTATTTT
cdr3_aa: CASSHSSSGDTQYF

j_call: TRBJ2-7
v_call: TRBV5-1
d_call: TRBD1
clone_size: many
cdr3_nt: TGCGCCAGCAGCTTTGACAGGGGTACCTACGAGCAGTACTTC
cdr3_aa: CASSFDRGTYEQYF

j_call: TRBJ2-7
v_call: TRBV20-1
d_call: -
clone_size: -
cdr3_nt: TGCAGTGCCGAAGGGACGGAAACTTACTACGAGCAGTACTTC
cdr3_aa: CSAEGTETYYEQYF

j_call: TRBJ2-2
v_call: TRBV2
d_call: TRBD2
clone_size: many
cdr3_nt: TGTGCCAGCAGTGAAGTTGGCGGGAGGGCATCGGGGGAGCTGTTTTTT
cdr3_aa: CASSEVGGRASGELFF

j_call: TRBJ2-3
v_call: TRBV5-6
d_call: TRBD2
clone_size: once
cdr3_nt: TGTGCCAGCAGCTTCACTAGCGCGAGGGCCAACACAGATACGCAGTATTTT
cdr3_aa: CASSFTSARANTDTQYF

j_call: TRBJ1-2
v_call: TRBV6-7
d_call: TRBD1
clone_size: few
cdr3_nt: TGTGCCAGCAGTCCCCGGACAGGGGGGTCTATGGGAGGCTACACCTTC
cdr3_aa: CASSPRTGGSMGGYTF

j_call: TRBJ2-3
v_call: TRBV4-1
d_call: -
clone_size: -
cdr3_nt: TGCGCCAGCAGCCAAGGTGGGGGCGCAGATACGCAGTATTTT
cdr3_aa: CASSQGGGADTQYF

j_call: TRBJ2-1
v_call: TRBV12-3/TRBV12-4
d_call: TRBD2
clone_size: many
cdr3_nt: TGTGCCAGCAGTTTTACTAGCGGGAGAAATGAGCAGTTCTTC
cdr3_aa: CASSFTSGRNEQFF

j_call: TRBJ1-3
v_call: TRBV7-9
d_call: TRBD1
clone_size: many
cdr3_nt: TGTGCCAGCAGCGGACAGGGTGTTGGAAACACCATATATTTT
cdr3_aa: CASSGQGVGNTIYF

j_call: TRBJ1-4
v_call: TRBV20-1
d_call: -
clone_size: many
cdr3_nt: TGCAGTGCTAGAGATCTGGGGGGGGGGAATGAAAAACTGTTTTTT
cdr3_aa: CSARDLGGGNEKLFF

j_call: TRBJ2-1
v_call: TRBV5-1
d_call: -
clone_size: many
cdr3_nt: TGCGCCAGCAGCTTGAGCGTAGGGGCCTCCTACAATGAGCAGTTCTTC
cdr3_aa: CASSLSVGASYNEQFF

j_call: TRBJ2-1
v_call: TRBV24-1
d_call: TRBD2
clone_size: many
cdr3_nt: TGTGCCACCAGTGAGTCGGGAGGTTGGGATGAGCAGTTCTTC
cdr3_aa: CATSESGGWDEQFF

j_call: TRBJ1-2
v_call: TRBV6-1
d_call: TRBD1
clone_size: few
cdr3_nt: TGTGCCAGCAAGGACAGGGCTGGGGTTAACTATGGCTACACCTTC
cdr3_aa: CASKDRAGVNYGYTF

j_call: TRBJ1-1
v_call: TRBV19
d_call: -
clone_size: -
cdr3_nt: TGTGCCAGTAGTATAGGGCAGAGGACTGAAGCTTTCTTT
cdr3_aa: CASSIGQRTEAFF

j_call: TRBJ2-3
v_call: TRBV20-1
d_call: TRBD2
clone_size: -
cdr3_nt: TGCAGTGCTAGAAGGACTAGAACGGGCAATTATGAGCAGTATTTT
cdr3_aa: CSARRTRTGNYEQYF

j_call: TRBJ2-1
v_call: TRBV9
d_call: -
clone_size: many
cdr3_nt: TGTGCCAGCAGCGTTGCGAGTTCTTTCCGCAATGAGCAGTTCTTC
cdr3_aa: CASSVASSFRNEQFF

j_call: TRBJ2-2
v_call: TRBV19
d_call: -
clone_size: many
cdr3_nt: TGTGCCAGTAAACCAATCACGGTGAGCGGGGAGCTGTTTTTT
cdr3_aa: CASKPITVSGELFF

j_call: TRBJ1-2
v_call: TRBV20-1
d_call: TRBD1
clone_size: many
cdr3_nt: TGCAGTGCTAGCCCCAGGGGGCTTAACTATGGCTACACCTTC
cdr3_aa: CSASPRGLNYGYTF

j_call: TRBJ2-3
v_call: TRBV19
d_call: -
clone_size: many
cdr3_nt: TGTGCCAGTAGTATCTTGGCTAGCACTCGCACAGATACGCAGTATTTT
cdr3_aa: CASSILASTRTDTQYF

j_call: TRBJ2-7
v_call: TRBV28
d_call: TRBD1
clone_size: many
cdr3_nt: TGTGCCAGCAGTCCTACGGGACAGACTTTGGAGCAGTACTTC
cdr3_aa: CASSPTGQTLEQYF

j_call: TRBJ2-1
v_call: TRBV10-2
d_call: TRBD2
clone_size: many
cdr3_nt: TGCGCCAGCAGTGAGACGGCGGGGGGTGCTTACAATGAGCAGTTCTTC
cdr3_aa: CASSETAGGAYNEQFF

j_call: TRBJ2-3
v_call: TRBV7-9
d_call: -
clone_size: many
cdr3_nt: TGTGCCAGCACCCTAGAAATAGGGACTAGCACAGATACGCAGTATTTT
cdr3_aa: CASTLEIGTSTDTQYF

j_call: TRBJ2-3
v_call: TRBV20-1
d_call: -
clone_size: many
cdr3_nt: TGCAGTGCTAGAGAAGCGGACGGCACAGATACGCAGTATTTT
cdr3_aa: CSAREADGTDTQYF

j_call: TRBJ2-3
v_call: TRBV24-1
d_call: -
clone_size: -
cdr3_nt: TGTGCTAGAGATCCCCCCGGCGCAGATACGCAGTATTTT
cdr3_aa: CARDPPGADTQYF

j_call: TRBJ2-3
v_call: TRBV5-5
d_call: -
clone_size: -
cdr3_nt: TGTGCCAGCAGCTGGACCCCGGGGGAGTGGATCACAGATGCGCAGTATTTT
cdr3_aa: CASSWTPGEWITDAQYF

j_call: TRBJ2-7
v_call: TRBV28
d_call: TRBD2
clone_size: few
cdr3_nt: TGTGCCAGCATTACTAGCGGGAGTCGGCAGTACTTC
cdr3_aa: CASITSGSRQYF

j_call: TRBJ2-2
v_call: TRBV10-3
d_call: -
clone_size: many
cdr3_nt: TGTGCCATCGCGAGGGACGGCACCGGGGAGCTGTTTTTT
cdr3_aa: CAIARDGTGELFF

j_call: TRBJ1-5
v_call: TRBV24-1
d_call: -
clone_size: -
cdr3_nt: TGTGCCACCAGTGGTAGTGGGCAGCCCCAGCATTTT
cdr3_aa: CATSGSGQPQHF

j_call: TRBJ2-3
v_call: TRBV27
d_call: -
clone_size: -
cdr3_nt: TGTGCCAGCAGTCAAGCACCCCGAGGAGATACGCAGTATTTT
cdr3_aa: CASSQAPRGDTQYF

j_call: TRBJ2-1
v_call: TRBV20-1
d_call: TRBD2
clone_size: many
cdr3_nt: TGCAGTGCGGGTGATGTGACTAGCGGGGGTAGGCTGTTCAATGAGCAGTTCTTC
cdr3_aa: CSAGDVTSGGRLFNEQFF

j_call: TRBJ2-2
v_call: TRBV9
d_call: -
clone_size: many
cdr3_nt: TGTGCCAGCAGCGTAGCTCCCCGTTCCGGGGAGCTGTTTTTT
cdr3_aa: CASSVAPRSGELFF

j_call: TRBJ2-1
v_call: TRBV28
d_call: TRBD1
clone_size: few
cdr3_nt: TGTGCCAGCAGTACCCCTGGACAGGCGCTCAATGAGCAGTTCTTC
cdr3_aa: CASSTPGQALNEQFF

j_call: TRBJ1-2
v_call: TRBV14
d_call: -
clone_size: many
cdr3_nt: TGTGCCAGCAGCCTCGACAGGAGCTATGGCTACACCTTC
cdr3_aa: CASSLDRSYGYTF

j_call: TRBJ2-2
v_call: TRBV7-3
d_call: TRBD1
clone_size: many
cdr3_nt: TGTGCCAGCAGAGGGGGCCGAACCGGGGAGCTGTTTTTT
cdr3_aa: CASRGGRTGELFF

j_call: TRBJ2-7
v_call: TRBV19
d_call: -
clone_size: -
cdr3_nt: TGTGCCAGTAGTATAGTTCTAATGACTACAACCTACGGGCAGTACTTC
cdr3_aa: CASSIVLMTTTYGQYF

j_call: TRBJ2-5
v_call: TRBV7-9
d_call: TRBD2
clone_size: -
cdr3_nt: TGTGCCAGCAGCCTTGCTAGCGGGATCTTTCAAGAGACCCAGTACTTC
cdr3_aa: CASSLASGIFQETQYF

j_call: TRBJ2-7
v_call: TRBV4-1
d_call: -
clone_size: many
cdr3_nt: TGCGCCAGCAGCCAAGGTCCTTCGGGGAACACCTACGAGCAGTACTTC
cdr3_aa: CASSQGPSGNTYEQYF

j_call: TRBJ1-1
v_call: TRBV15
d_call: -
clone_size: -
cdr3_nt: TGTGCCACCAGCAGGAACCAGGGTGTAGCTTTCTTT
cdr3_aa: CATSRNQGVAFF